This TCR beta chain came from a study of tumor-infiltrating lymphocytes in localized non-small cell lung cancer. The overall study: Patients included smokers and never-smokers with various histologies, some sampled after neoadjuvant chemotherapy. Each patient gave resected tumor and non-adjacent uninvolved lung tissue. Study results and caveats: Tumor T-cell fraction from TCR sequencing was not associated with recurrence-free survival (p = 0.61). Tumors had more T cell infiltration than uninvolved lung, per TCRbeta sequencing and CD3 counts.

CDR1 and CDR2 (germline): SGHRS, YFSETQ. The CDR3 contains 15 residues. V was shortened by 2 bases and J by 6 bases, with 15 bases between the two germline ends. Note on this clone: No antigen is known for it.

Profiling relied on immunoSEQ multiplex PCR, and the TCRdb table lists in-frame clones only, not all of them. Counted here are about 24,000 clones, around 62% occurring once; the ten biggest clones make up approximately 5.4%. The chain links TRBV5-1 to TRBJ2-1, with D perhaps matching TRBD2 (7 bases). This TCR was recovered from a human donor with non-small cell lung cancer. The sequencing input was lung tumor tissue. CDR3 nucleotide sequence: TGCGCCAGCAGCTTAGGGGGAGGGCCACCCAATGAGCAGTTCTTC. Protein: CASSLGGGPPNEQFF.